The clone carrying this T cell receptor (beta chain) has a single count. As yet, its antigen is unknown. CDR1 is SGHRS, CDR2 YFSETQ, per germline. V gave up 2 bases and J gave up 4 bases, with 9 bases separating them. There are 13 residues in the CDR3. TCRdb's table, derived via immunoSEQ multiplex PCR, lists solely in-frame clones and lacks some. Among tens of thousands of clones listed, about 95% were seen once. These data are taken from a study of T cell clonotyping in hematopoietic cell transplantation. Study-wide results and caveats: Higher Inverse Simpson Index values in graft donor and pretransplant recipient predicted broader posttransplant TCR diversity. No sorting was done, leaving CD4 and CD8 contributions mixed. Few recipient clonotypes overlapped donors; over 95% were de novo at given depth.

This sequence joins TRBV5-1 and TRBJ1-1; D uncertain. The TCR originated in a woman in her forties or fifties in good health. Some clones in this sample may be carry-over from other donors' samples. Specimen: peripheral blood mononuclear cells. The CDR3 nucleotides are TGCGCCAGCAGCTTTGGGGATAGCACTGAAGCTTTCTTT. Its protein is CASSFGDSTEAFF.